Described below is a single T cell receptor (beta chain) sequence and its context. Its target is not known. The read terminates 3 residues before the CDR3 end, so the remaining end is supplied by the germline J gene. This sample was taken from a study of T cells in women clearing cervical HPV infection. About the research overall: Controls were women whose single incident HPV16 infection cleared within 12 months without precancer or cancer. HLA type could not be excluded as a confounder. General observations from the study: CIN3+ cases had significantly higher TCR repertoire richness than controls, but evenness did not differ.

The data were produced by immunoSEQ multiplex PCR, yet TCRdb's version contains in-frame clones alone and is incomplete. The table counts some 30,000 clones; around 1.6% lies in the top ten. All participants had a single incident cervical HPV16 infection, and prevalent HPV16 infections were excluded. V lost 8 bases, J lost 1 base, and 12 bases lay in between. The CDR3 runs 13 residues. The germline CDR1 and CDR2 sequences are SNHLY and FYNNEI. The sequenced sample consisted of blood buffy coat. The receptor was isolated from a woman between 18 and 75 years old with a cervical HPV16 infection that either progressed to CIN3+ or cleared (not recorded which). V gene TRBV2 combines with J gene TRBJ2-7, with D perhaps matching TRBD1 or TRBD2 (5 bases each). The CDR3 loop is CASERGESYEQYF. The sequenced part of the CDR3 DNA is TGTGCCAGCGAGAGGGGCGAATCCTACGAG.